This entry concerns a single TCR beta chain. What it binds is not known. Looked up from germline, CDR1 is GTSNPN and CDR2 is SVGIG (reference sequence). V was pared by 8 bases and J by 0 bases, with 8 bases of the junction left unmatched. The CDR3 covers 14 residues. The data originate from a study of radiotherapy plus CTLA-4 blockade in lung cancer. Study outcomes and limitations: Peripheral blood showed expansion of tumor-derived TCR clones after radiotherapy and ipilimumab.

Profiling relied on immunoSEQ multiplex PCR, and the TCRdb table lists in-frame clones only, not all of them. The sample holds some 73,000 clones, under 85% seen once. V is TRBV30 and J is TRBJ2-7; 9 bases fit TRBD2. The clonotype originates from a human donor with non-small cell lung cancer who had stable disease on radiotherapy plus ipilimumab. Sequenced material: peripheral blood, taken from a patient treated with radiotherapy plus ipilimumab. This CDR3 reads CAVLSSGTSYEQYF. The CDR3 DNA sequence: TGTGCCGTACTTTCTAGCGGGACCTCCTACGAGCAGTACTTC.